This T cell receptor beta chain was profiled in a study of blood T cell repertoires in COVID-19. Study context: T cells, B-cell-depleted T cells, or PBMCs supplied cDNA or gDNA.

The study assigned cohorts using participant-reported clinical history. Original methodology: Amplification with reference gene primers provided the estimates of nucleated cell counts. Repertoires were generated with immunoSEQ multiplex PCR, while TCRdb's copy carries only in-frame clones and drops some. D and trimming come from the DNA, and the V and J calls and clone size come from that table. Of a few hundred thousand clones in the sample, roughly nine tenths were seen once. The ends lost 5 bases at V and 1 base at J; junction bases unmatched: 10. CDR3 length equals 16 residues. Germline CDR1 reads SGHVS; CDR2 reads FNYEAQ.

J is TRBJ2-5 and V is TRBV7-6; 7 nucleotides agree with TRBD1. This sequence originates from a human donor in a cohort exposed to, infected with or recovered from COVID-19 (not recorded which). The donor label of this sample is uncertain. Sample: PBMCs or T cells enriched from blood (not recorded which). The CDR3 protein is CASSIGVGGLQETQYF. In DNA, the CDR3 is TGTGCCAGCAGCATAGGGGTAGGGGGCCTCCAAGAGACCCAGTACTTC. Full variable domain (outside the CDR3, taken from reference TRBV7-6 and TRBJ2-5): GAGVSQSPRYKVTKRGQDVALRCDPISGHVSLYWYRQALGQGPEFLTYFNYEAQQDKSGLPNDRFSAERPEGSISTLTIQRTEQRDSAMYRCASSIGVGGLQETQYFGPGTRLLVL.